The source of this TCR beta chain is a study of cytomegalovirus exposure and HLA in healthy donors. 13 Jbeta primers and 60 Vbeta primers were used for the PCR. Clones were read by immunoSEQ multiplex PCR, and TCRdb kept only the in-frame ones, dropping some. Of 130,000 or so clones in the sample, 87% were seen once. This clone came up a few times. The CDR3 spans 14 residues. With 7 bases clipped from V and 4 bases from J, the junction kept 8 bases outside the gene matches. Germline CDR1 reads LNHDA; CDR2 reads SQIVND (reference sequence). The sequenced sample was PBMCs. The rearrangement uses TRBV19 and TRBJ1-2, with 8 bases fitting TRBD1. This receptor was obtained from a woman in her 30s in good health and CMV-seronegative. Written as DNA, the CDR3 is TGTGCCAGTACCAAGACAGGGGTCGGCTATGGCTACACCTTC. The encoded protein is CASTKTGVGYGYTF.